The following is a T cell receptor beta chain sequence with its context. Its antigen target is currently unknown. Base quality data are lacking; no much larger clone is found one base away. This specimen's time point label, per the study, means: baseline before first vaccination. Vaccinee samples were obtained from the UK trials COV001 and COV002, which included a single-blind randomized controlled phase 2/3 trial of AZD1222 (ChAdOx1 nCoV-19) in healthy adults. Trial participant PBMC samples were collected at day 0 and day 28 after the second dose for TCRbeta chain sequencing. Counted from cysteine to phenylalanine, this CDR3 has 13 amino acids. Only the CDR3 part of the read is kept: 39 bases, read in frame from the first base. The V end loses 6 bases and the J end loses 7 bases, and a stretch of 15 bases separates them. The CDR3 regions of human TCRbeta chains were analyzed by immunosequencing. On the authors' methods: TCRs in the repertoires were compared against a reference library of SARS-CoV-2-specific TCRs that had been generated with the MIRA antigen-specificity platform. Breadth was defined as the fraction of unique TCRs that were SARS-CoV-2-associated, and depth was defined as the fraction of total T cells that were SARS-CoV-2-associated. Using the MIRA data, each spike-specific TCR was assigned both to the spike region to which the TCR was reactive and to a CD4 or CD8 class. Log10-transformed breadth and depth values were compared by one-way ANOVA with Sidak's multiple comparisons tests. TCRdb obtained this table from immuneACCESS and retained in-frame rearrangements with V and J assigned. These tables miss some clones; where compared with another copy, unresolved V genes account for less than half of the shortfall, and the remainder is unexplained. The V and J calls and the clone size are those of that table, but D and trimming were determined from the DNA. The sample data list some 130,000 clones, and over 75% of these were observed just once. The leading ten clones occupy 20% to 25% of the sample.

The sample originates from a study of T cell responses to AZD1222 COVID-19 vaccine (dated by TCRdb to about 2021). Background on the whole study: AZD1222 recipients given second doses at about 4 weeks or at about 12 weeks were pooled, since spike-specific TCR depth and breadth were not found to differ between the two schedules. TCR sequencing covered some 240 trial participants: around 210 given two doses of AZD1222 and 26 given two doses of MenACWY control vaccine. Trial participants were enrolled by age into 18-55, 56-69 and 70-plus year subgroups, with roughly 150, 30 and 60 TCR-sequenced participants respectively.

The full study reports these points: Most participants were white British and females outnumbered males, and the authors suggested that clonal diversity may have been underestimated. After two AZD1222 doses, both the breadth and the depth of spike-specific TCRs were significantly higher than at day 0 and than in MenACWY recipients. Conclusions about previously exposed vaccinees were limited because only a handful of AZD1222 recipients were SARS-CoV-2 seropositive at baseline. The whole spike protein was spanned by vaccine-associated CD4 TCRs, and dominant responses were seen in regions 160-218 and 743-854. Nearly half of unique spike-specific TCRs reportedly recognized epitopes outside regions mutated in the B.1.351 and B.1.1.7 variants. In the small 56-69-year group, the increase in depth fell short of significance, most likely because of low power. Because no day 14 peak-response samples were available, the repertoires could be characterized only after the peak T cell response.

The source of this sequence is an adult in good health. This specimen was peripheral blood, taken on day 0 of AZD1222 vaccination. The chain is made from TRBV12-3 or TRBV12-4 and TRBJ1-1; the D segment cannot be called with confidence. This receptor has the CDR3 CASSQKDGSEAFF. The DNA is as follows: TGTGCCAGCAGCCAAAAGGACGGAAGTGAAGCTTTCTTT.